Below are 15 T cell receptor beta chains sequenced from a single sample in a study of Graves' ophthalmopathy and Graves' hyperthyroidism. Scientists amplified the TCR beta CDR3 regions from RNA transcripts. The first round was an RT-PCR with HTBI primers, and the second round was a multiplex PCR. TCRdb recomputed calls from the multiplex PCR reads with MiXCR, one row per CDR3 protein. Among fewer than 350,000 distinct CDR3 sequences, 15% to 20% were seen once, and the ten largest hold roughly 12%. The specimen was peripheral blood. The receptors come from an adult man with Graves' ophthalmopathy.

This clonotype was observed many times. The chain is built from TRBV3-1 and TRBJ1-2; no reliable D call. CDR1 LGHDT and CDR2 YNNKEL come from the germline V gene (reference sequence). This CDR3 spans 13 amino acids. Trimming left V 3 bases short and J 8 bases short, with 13 bases between. Here the CDR3 DNA reads TGTGCCAGCAGCCAGCGGCAGAGGAGCGGCTACACCTTC. It is translated as CASSQRQRSGYTF.

This clonotype has ten or more counts. The rearrangement joins TRBV6-2 or TRBV6-3 to TRBJ2-7, with 8 positions matching TRBD1. Germline V gene lookup returns CDR1 MNHEY and CDR2 SVGEGT. With 5 bases clipped from V and 9 bases from J, the junction kept 3 bases outside the gene matches. The CDR3 sequence is 11 residues long. As DNA, the CDR3 is TGTGCCAGCAGTCCAGGGACAGGGCAGTACTTC. Amino acid sequence: CASSPGTGQYF.

This clonotype showed up many times. The chain employs TRBV7-8 and TRBJ2-7; 7 bases fit TRBD1. The CDR3 is 13 residues long. V lost 7 bases to trimming and J lost 3 bases; unmatched junction nucleotides: 6. CDR1 is SGHVS, CDR2 FQNEAQ, per germline. The CDR3 nucleotides are TGTGCCAGCACCCGGGACAGCCTCTACGAGCAGTACTTC. It is translated as CASTRDSLYEQYF.

The chain couples TRBV20-1 to TRBJ2-5, with 10 bases fitting TRBD2. CDR1 and CDR2 from the germline V gene are DFQATT and SNEGSKA (reference sequence). CDR3 length equals 16 residues. With 4 bases clipped from V and 1 base from J, the junction kept 9 bases outside the gene matches. The CDR3 DNA reads TGCAGTGCTACAGATCCTAGCGGGGGCCTCCAAGAGACCCAGTACTTC. Translation: CSATDPSGGLQETQYF.

There are many counts of this clonotype. The rearrangement joins TRBV27 to TRBJ1-1; D ambiguous. Per the germline V gene, CDR1 is MNHEY and CDR2 is SMNVEV (reference sequence). This CDR3 has 14 amino acids. The V end was cut by 6 bases, the J end by 4 bases, with 15 bases between. In DNA form, the CDR3 reads TGTGCCAGCAGCCGCCTAGCCGTGAGCACTGAAGCTTTCTTT. Translating gives CASSRLAVSTEAFF.

At least ten counts were recorded for this clonotype. The V call is TRBV20-1, the J call TRBJ2-7; D not resolved. CDR3 length equals 12 residues. Looked up from germline, CDR1 is DFQATT and CDR2 is SNEGSKA (reference sequence). V lost 4 bases and J 1 base, leaving 8 bases between the germline ends. For the CDR3, the DNA is TGCAGTGCTATCGGTCGTTCCTACGAGCAGTACTTC. It specifies CSAIGRSYEQYF.

This clonotype has a count of ten or more. This chain uses TRBV6-1 with TRBJ1-1; D is possibly TRBD1 (5 bases). The CDR3 covers 13 residues. Looked up from germline, CDR1 is MNHNS and CDR2 is SASEGT. With 4 bases removed from V and 8 bases from J, the gap between germline ends came to 14 bases. The CDR3 sequence is CASSAQGVREAFF. CDR3 nucleotides: TGTGCCAGCAGTGCCCAGGGCGTTCGCGAAGCTTTCTTT.

The table lists this clonotype with many counts. This chain joins TRBV4-2 and TRBJ2-2; TRBD1 aligns across 9 bases. There are 15 residues in the CDR3. Per germline, CDR1 LGHNA and CDR2 YNFKEQ. V was pared by 4 bases and J by 5 bases, with 5 bases of the junction left unmatched. DNA of the CDR3: TGTGCCAGCAGCCGTCGACAGGGGGGGACCGGGGAGCTGTTTTTT. This translates into CASSRRQGGTGELFF.

The chain uses TRBV10-2 and TRBJ1-1; the D gene is possibly TRBD1 (6 bases). The V gene lost 5 bases and the J gene lost 8 bases, with 12 bases spanning the gap. The CDR3 has 12 amino acids. Germline values: CDR1 WSHSY, CDR2 SAAADI. The CDR3 protein is CASSKADREAFF. CDR3 coding DNA: TGCGCCAGCAGTAAAGCGGACAGAGAAGCTTTCTTT.

This clonotype was observed many times. The V call is TRBV6-4, the J call TRBJ1-2, with 8 bases aligning to TRBD1. The V segment lost 7 bases and the J segment 4 bases; nucleotides outside the gene matches: 17. The V gene's germline CDR1 is MRHNA and CDR2 SNTAGT. CDR3 length: 17 amino acids. CDR3 loop: CASTSSFRGLLGYGYTF. CDR3 in DNA: TGTGCCAGCACGTCGAGCTTCAGGGGGCTCTTGGGCTATGGCTACACCTTC.

The gene calls are TRBV30 and TRBJ1-2; D remains ambiguous. The germline V gene has CDR1 GTSNPN and CDR2 SVGIG (reference sequence). Trimming pared 0 bases from V and 0 bases from J, leaving 11 bases between. This CDR3 has 15 residues. The CDR3 coding sequence is TGTGCCTGGAGTGTATGGCAAGCAGCTAACTATGGCTACACCTTC. Protein sequence: CAWSVWQAANYGYTF.

This clonotype was counted ten times or more. V usage is TRBV10-3 and J usage is TRBJ1-2; D call uncertain. Trimming took off 3 bases at V and 6 bases at J, with 5 bases between the two ends. CDR3 length equals 11 residues. CDR1 and CDR2 from the germline V gene are ENHRY and SYGVKD. CDR3 DNA: TGTGCCATCAGTGACGGAGATGGCTACACCTTC. Translation gives CAISDGDGYTF.

This chain connects TRBV6-2 or TRBV6-3 to TRBJ2-5, with D maybe TRBD1 (6 bases). The CDR3 loop spans 14 amino acids. Between the trimmed V and J ends, which lost 5 bases and 7 bases, there was a span of 17 bases. Germline V gene data show CDR1 as MNHEY and CDR2 as SVGEGT. CDR3 in DNA: TGTGCCAGCAGTCGGACAGAGGCACTAGGGACCCAGTACTTC. This sequence encodes CASSRTEALGTQYF.

This clonotype occurred many times. The chain recombines TRBV12-3 or TRBV12-4 with TRBJ2-5; D may be TRBD1 or TRBD2 (5 bases each). Trimming took 5 bases from V and 5 from J, leaving 18 bases between them. This CDR3 spans 15 amino acids. This CDR3 reads CASSNHGAGYETQYF. The CDR3 DNA reads as TGTGCCAGCAGTAATCACGGGGCCGGTTATGAGACCCAGTACTTC.

The genes are TRBV6-1 and TRBJ1-5; 7 nucleotides align to TRBD1. Per the germline V gene, CDR1 is MNHNS and CDR2 is SASEGT. The CDR3 spans 19 residues. V shed 3 bases, J shed 1 base, and the junction held 15 bases outside the gene matches. The DNA for the CDR3 is TGTGCCAGCAGTGAGCGGGCAGGGGGAGGTCAAATAAGCAATCAGCCCCAGCATTTT. It translates to CASSERAGGGQISNQPQHF.